One sample yielded the 16 T cell receptor beta chains listed below, sequenced in a study of CD8 T cells in ankylosing spondylitis. Broader study findings: Roughly eight highly homologous variants made up a TCR beta motif that seemed to typify ankylosing spondylitis blood.

TCRdb called the 5' RACE reads again in MiXCR, with one record for every CDR3 protein. The table shows about 220,000 distinct CDR3 sequences, with roughly 18% occurring only once. What these receptors recognize is not known. Input material: blood, either unsorted or a sorted T cell fraction (not recorded which). Receptors originate from a male donor with ankylosing spondylitis.

This clonotype showed up just a few times. The CDR3 nucleotides read TGTGCCAGCAGTTCGGACGGATCGAACACTGAAGCTTTCTTT. Amino acids: CASSSDGSNTEAFF. The V and J genes are TRBV12-3 or TRBV12-4 and TRBJ1-1; D gene unclear. CDR3 length equals 14 residues. The V and J ends lost 4 bases and 1 base respectively, with 10 bases between them.

Only a few counts were recorded for this clonotype. The V call is TRBV4-1, the J call TRBJ1-5; D ambiguous. CDR1 and CDR2 (germline): MGHRA, YSYEKL. CDR3 size: 13 residues. V lost 2 bases, J lost 5 bases, and 7 bases lay in between. CDR3 sequence (DNA): TGCGCCAGCAGCCAAAAGGCAGATCAGCCCCAGCATTTT. Encoded protein: CASSQKADQPQHF.

The table lists this clonotype with a few counts. CDR3 DNA sequence: TGTGCCAGCAGCTACCTGACAGGGGGTAGCACCTACGAGCAGTACTTC. Encoded protein: CASSYLTGGSTYEQYF. This chain connects TRBV6-5 to TRBJ2-7; TRBD1 agrees at 9 bases. The CDR3 loop spans 16 amino acids. Trimming removed 6 bases from V and 2 bases from J; junction bases left unmatched: 11. Germline values: CDR1 MNHEY, CDR2 SVGAGI.

This clonotype has at least ten counts. The gene calls are TRBV5-1 and TRBJ2-7; D unclear. Germline-derived CDR1 and CDR2 are SGHRS and YFSETQ. The CDR3 sequence is 13 residues long. Trimming cost V 0 bases and J 0 bases, with 4 bases left between them. CDR3 residues: CASSLANSYEQYF. In DNA, the CDR3 is TGCGCCAGCAGCTTGGCCAACTCCTACGAGCAGTACTTC.

This clonotype was seen repeatedly, ten times or more. The CDR3 DNA follows: TGCGCCAGCAGCTTCCAACAGGGGATGAACACTGAAGCTTTCTTT. Translation: CASSFQQGMNTEAFF. The rearrangement links TRBV5-1 to TRBJ1-1, with 7 bases matching TRBD1. Trimming took 2 bases from V and 0 from J; bases not matched to a gene: 4. Germline values: CDR1 SGHRS, CDR2 YFSETQ. There are 15 residues in the CDR3.

This clonotype occurred a few times. The chain joins TRBV4-1 to TRBJ2-1, with D unclear. This CDR3 spans 16 amino acids. V lost 3 bases and J lost 8, with 20 bases in between. The V gene's germline CDR1 is MGHRA and CDR2 YSYEKL. This chain's CDR3 is CASSHLSLAIDDEQFF. DNA for the CDR3: TGCGCCAGCAGCCACCTCTCCCTGGCAATCGACGATGAGCAGTTCTTC.

The chain combines TRBV7-9 with TRBJ2-2; D tentatively reads TRBD1 or TRBD2 (5 bases each). Trimming removed 1 base at V and 4 bases at J, with 10 bases between. The CDR3 runs 15 residues. Germline loops: CDR1 SEHNR, CDR2 FQNEAQ (reference sequence). CDR3 in amino acids: CASSLVEGPTGELFF. CDR3 sequence (DNA): TGTGCCAGCAGCTTAGTTGAGGGGCCCACCGGGGAGCTGTTTTTT.

The chain recombines TRBV3-1 with TRBJ2-7; 9 bases map to TRBD2. The junction had 3 bases not matched to a gene; V was cut back by 0 bases and J by 3 bases. Germline V gene lookup returns CDR1 LGHDT and CDR2 YNNKEL (reference sequence). The CDR3 has 15 residues. This CDR3 is CASSQDQREDYEQYF. Written as DNA, the CDR3 is TGTGCCAGCAGCCAAGATCAGCGGGAGGACTACGAGCAGTACTTC.

The V and J genes are TRBV5-1 and TRBJ2-3; D is undetermined. Trimming cost V 0 bases and J 2 bases, with 10 bases left between them. Per the germline V gene, CDR1 is SGHRS and CDR2 is YFSETQ. The CDR3 has 15 amino acids. CDR3 in amino acids: CASSLVQPYTDTQYF. Here the CDR3 DNA reads TGCGCCAGCAGCTTGGTACAGCCTTACACAGATACGCAGTATTTT.

The chain uses TRBV11-2 and TRBJ1-2, with D unclear. The V gene's germline CDR1 is SGHAT and CDR2 FQNNGV. Trimming pared 4 bases from V and 1 base from J, leaving 7 bases between. This CDR3 comprises 13 residues. The CDR3 bases are TGTGCCAGCAGCTCGGGGTTTAACTATGGCTACACCTTC. This codes for CASSSGFNYGYTF.

V usage is TRBV5-1 and J usage is TRBJ2-2; D remains unclear. V lost 1 base and J 0 bases, leaving 10 bases between the germline ends. Looked up from germline, CDR1 is SGHRS and CDR2 is YFSETQ. The CDR3 sequence is 16 residues long. CDR3: CASSLLGGSNTGELFF. DNA of the CDR3: TGCGCCAGCAGCTTGCTTGGCGGATCGAACACCGGGGAGCTGTTTTTT.

This clonotype was detected a few times. The gene calls are TRBV7-6 and TRBJ2-7; D possibly matches TRBD1 or TRBD2 (5 bases each). The CDR3 contains 16 residues. Germline loops: CDR1 SGHVS, CDR2 FNYEAQ. V was cut by 1 base and J by 2 bases, with 15 bases left in between. In DNA form, the CDR3 reads TGTGCCAGCAGCTTAGAATGGGGGTCTTTAGCCTACGAGCAGTACTTC. Amino acids: CASSLEWGSLAYEQYF.

The chain carries TRBV5-4 and TRBJ2-7; D is unclear. V lost 4 bases, J lost 0 bases, and 11 bases lay in between. The CDR3 has 14 amino acids. The V gene's germline CDR1 is SGHNT and CDR2 YYREEE (reference sequence). The CDR3 here is CASSPGDISYEQYF. The CDR3 DNA is TGTGCCAGCAGCCCCGGTGACATCTCCTACGAGCAGTACTTC.

This clonotype has more than one count but fewer than ten. V gene TRBV20-1 combines with J gene TRBJ2-3; tentatively, D is TRBD2 (5 bases). V was cut by 1 base and J by 2 bases, with 7 bases left in between. Germline CDR1 reads DFQATT; CDR2 reads SNEGSKA (reference sequence). The CDR3 totals 13 residues. This CDR3 reads CSARVTTTDTQYF. CDR3 in DNA: TGCAGTGCTAGAGTGACTACCACAGATACGCAGTATTTT.

This clonotype occurred a few times. The chain uses TRBV4-1 and TRBJ1-5; no definite D call. Trimming pared 1 base from V and 6 bases from J, leaving 7 bases between. In germline, CDR1 is MGHRA, CDR2 YSYEKL. This CDR3 spans 13 amino acids. The CDR3 here is CASSQGGVQPQHF. The DNA for the CDR3 is TGCGCCAGCAGCCAAGGGGGTGTTCAGCCCCAGCATTTT.

This clonotype was detected only a few times. This rearrangement joins TRBV4-1 to TRBJ2-7; 7 bases are shared with TRBD1. V was clipped by 0 bases and J by 4 bases; unmatched bases: 3. The germline V gene has CDR1 MGHRA and CDR2 YSYEKL. The CDR3 is made up of 14 amino acids. The CDR3 sequence is CASSQDQQGYEQYF. Here the CDR3 DNA reads TGCGCCAGCAGCCAAGACCAACAGGGGTACGAGCAGTACTTC.